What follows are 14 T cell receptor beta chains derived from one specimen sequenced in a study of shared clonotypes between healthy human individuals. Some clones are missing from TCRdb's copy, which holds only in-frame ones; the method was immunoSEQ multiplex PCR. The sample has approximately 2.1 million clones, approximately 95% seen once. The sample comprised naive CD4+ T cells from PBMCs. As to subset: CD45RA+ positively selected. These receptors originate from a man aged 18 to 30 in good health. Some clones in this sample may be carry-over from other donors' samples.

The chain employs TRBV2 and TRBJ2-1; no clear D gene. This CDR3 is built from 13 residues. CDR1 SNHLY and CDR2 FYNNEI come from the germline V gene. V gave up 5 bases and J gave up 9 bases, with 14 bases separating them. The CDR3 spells CASSIQVGPEQFF. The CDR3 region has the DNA TGTGCCAGCAGTATTCAGGTTGGTCCTGAGCAGTTCTTC.

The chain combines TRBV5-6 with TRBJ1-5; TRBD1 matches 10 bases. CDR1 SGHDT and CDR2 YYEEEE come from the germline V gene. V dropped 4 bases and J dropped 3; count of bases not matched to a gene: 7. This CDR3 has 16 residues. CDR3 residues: CASSGTGTGANQPQHF. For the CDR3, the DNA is TGTGCCAGCAGCGGGACAGGGACAGGGGCCAATCAGCCCCAGCATTTT.

CDR3 in DNA: TGTGCCAGCAGCTTAGTCCGGGACAGTGAAGCTTTCTTT. Encoded protein: CASSLVRDSEAFF. This rearrangement joins TRBV7-3 to TRBJ1-1, with 7 bases fitting TRBD1. Germline V gene sequence: CDR1 SGHTA, CDR2 FQGTGA. The length of the CDR3 is 13 residues. V gave up 2 bases and J gave up 7 bases; unmatched junction bases: 4.

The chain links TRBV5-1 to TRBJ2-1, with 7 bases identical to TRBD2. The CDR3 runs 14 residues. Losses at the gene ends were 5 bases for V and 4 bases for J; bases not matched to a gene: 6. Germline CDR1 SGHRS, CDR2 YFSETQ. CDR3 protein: CASSFWGGYNEQFF. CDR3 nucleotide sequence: TGCGCCAGCAGTTTCTGGGGGGGTTACAATGAGCAGTTCTTC.

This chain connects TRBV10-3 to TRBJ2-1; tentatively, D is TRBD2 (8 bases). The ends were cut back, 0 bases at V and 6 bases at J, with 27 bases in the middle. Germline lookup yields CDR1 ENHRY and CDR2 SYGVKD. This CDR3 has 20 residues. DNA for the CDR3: TGTGCCATCAGTGAGTCTCTTGGCAGGGGGTCCAGCGGGAGTCCCAATGAGCAGTTCTTC. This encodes CAISESLGRGSSGSPNEQFF.

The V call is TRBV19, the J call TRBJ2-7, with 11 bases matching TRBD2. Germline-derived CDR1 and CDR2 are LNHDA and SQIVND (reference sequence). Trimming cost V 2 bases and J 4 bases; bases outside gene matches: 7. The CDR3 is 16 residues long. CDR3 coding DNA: TGTGCCAGTAGTATATCCCCACTAGCGGGAGTGTACGAGCAGTACTTC. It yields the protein CASSISPLAGVYEQYF.

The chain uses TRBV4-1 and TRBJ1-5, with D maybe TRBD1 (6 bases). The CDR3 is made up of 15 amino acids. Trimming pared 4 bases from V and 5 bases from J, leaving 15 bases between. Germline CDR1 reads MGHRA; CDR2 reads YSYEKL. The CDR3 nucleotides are TGCGCCAGCAGCCCCGGAGGGGGGGGCGATCAGCCCCAGCATTTT. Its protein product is CASSPGGGGDQPQHF.

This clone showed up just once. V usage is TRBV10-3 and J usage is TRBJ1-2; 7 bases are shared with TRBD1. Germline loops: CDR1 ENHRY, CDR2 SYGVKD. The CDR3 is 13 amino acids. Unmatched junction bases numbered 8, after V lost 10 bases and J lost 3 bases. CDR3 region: CASEGQRDYGYTF. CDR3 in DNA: TGTGCCAGCGAGGGACAGAGAGACTATGGCTACACCTTC.

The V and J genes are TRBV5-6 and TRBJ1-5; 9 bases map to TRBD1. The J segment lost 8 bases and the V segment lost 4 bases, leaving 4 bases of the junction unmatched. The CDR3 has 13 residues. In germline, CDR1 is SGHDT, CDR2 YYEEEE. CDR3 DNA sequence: TGTGCCAGCAGCCCCGGGACAGGGAAGCCCCAGCATTTT. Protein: CASSPGTGKPQHF. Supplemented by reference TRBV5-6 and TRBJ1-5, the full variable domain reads DAGVTQSPTHLIKTRGQQVTLRCSPKSGHDTVSWYQQALGQGPQFIFQYYEEEERQRGNFPDRFSGHQFPNYSSELNVNALLLGDSALYLCASSPGTGKPQHFGDGTRLSIL.

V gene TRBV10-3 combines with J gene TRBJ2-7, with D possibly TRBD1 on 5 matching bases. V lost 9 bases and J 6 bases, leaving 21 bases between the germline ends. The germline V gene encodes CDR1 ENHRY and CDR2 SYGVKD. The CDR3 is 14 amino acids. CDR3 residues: CAIGNRPSYGEQYF. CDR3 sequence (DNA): TGTGCCATAGGAAACAGGCCGAGTTATGGCGAGCAGTACTTC.

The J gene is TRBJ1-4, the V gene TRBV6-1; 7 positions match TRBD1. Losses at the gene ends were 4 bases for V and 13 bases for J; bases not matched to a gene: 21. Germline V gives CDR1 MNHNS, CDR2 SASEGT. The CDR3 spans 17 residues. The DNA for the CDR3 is TGTGCCAGCAGTGCCCAAATAAGACAGGGCGTAGGGCCTGGACTGTTTTTT. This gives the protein CASSAQIRQGVGPGLFF.

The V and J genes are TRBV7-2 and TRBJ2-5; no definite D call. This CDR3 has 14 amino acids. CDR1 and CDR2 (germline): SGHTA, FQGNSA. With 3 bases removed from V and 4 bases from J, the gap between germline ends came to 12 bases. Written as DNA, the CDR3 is TGTGCCAGCAGCTTCGCAGGAGTGGGAGAGACCCAGTACTTC. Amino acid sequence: CASSFAGVGETQYF.

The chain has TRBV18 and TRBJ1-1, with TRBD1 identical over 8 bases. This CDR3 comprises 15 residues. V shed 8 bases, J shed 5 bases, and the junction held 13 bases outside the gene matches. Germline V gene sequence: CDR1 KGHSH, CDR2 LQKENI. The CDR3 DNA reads TGTGCCAGCACACTAGCCGGGACAGGTGGGACTGAAGCTTTCTTT. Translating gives CASTLAGTGGTEAFF.

Here the CDR3 DNA reads TGTGCCAGCAGCCCCGGGACAGGGACGGCCAAAAACATTCAGTACTTC. This gives the protein CASSPGTGTAKNIQYF. V is TRBV6-4 and J is TRBJ2-4; 9 bases are shared with TRBD1. With V trimmed by 6 bases and J by 1 base, 7 bases remained unmatched. The CDR3 loop spans 16 amino acids. CDR1 is MRHNA, CDR2 SNTAGT, per germline.